The T cell receptor beta chain under discussion was sequenced for a study of OX40 agonist ivuxolimab in advanced cancers. Profiling relied on immunoSEQ multiplex PCR, and the TCRdb table lists in-frame clones only, not all of them. Of 35,000 to 45,000 clones detected, roughly nine tenths appear once; the ten largest clones hold approximately 28%. Germline lookup yields CDR1 MDHEN and CDR2 SYDVKM. Trimming removed 10 bases from V and 2 bases from J; junction bases left unmatched: 9. The CDR3 consists of 15 residues. Study-wide findings and caveats: Antigens targeted by the expanded peripheral T cells were not determined. Dosing at 0.1 to 3.0 mg/kg was accompanied by clonal expansion of CD4+ and CD8+ blood T cells by week 6. Patients who responded partially at 0.1-3.0 mg/kg showed clonal expansion ranking among the lowest.

As regards this clone: The antigen is unknown.

The chain couples TRBV28 to TRBJ2-7; 12 bases fit TRBD2. This clonotype was sampled from an adult with an advanced solid tumor such as melanoma, head and neck, liver or kidney cancer. The sample was CD4+ or CD8+ T cells sorted from blood, taken in a trial of the OX40 agonist ivuxolimab. The CDR3 DNA reads as TGTGCCACCGGACTAGCGGGGCATTTTCCCTACGAGCAGTACTTC. This translates into CATGLAGHFPYEQYF.